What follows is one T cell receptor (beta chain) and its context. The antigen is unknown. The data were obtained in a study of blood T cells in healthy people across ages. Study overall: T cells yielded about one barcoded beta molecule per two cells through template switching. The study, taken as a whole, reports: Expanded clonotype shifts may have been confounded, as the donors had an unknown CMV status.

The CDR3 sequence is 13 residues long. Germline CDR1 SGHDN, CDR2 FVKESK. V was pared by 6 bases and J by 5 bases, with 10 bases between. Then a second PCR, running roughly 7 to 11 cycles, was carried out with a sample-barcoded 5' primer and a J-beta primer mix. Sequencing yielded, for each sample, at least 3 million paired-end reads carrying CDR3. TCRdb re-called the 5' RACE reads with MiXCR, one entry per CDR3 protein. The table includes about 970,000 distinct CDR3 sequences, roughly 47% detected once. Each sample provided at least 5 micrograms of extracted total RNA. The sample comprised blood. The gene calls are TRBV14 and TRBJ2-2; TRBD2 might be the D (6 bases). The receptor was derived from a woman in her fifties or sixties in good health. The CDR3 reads CASRGTQTGELFF. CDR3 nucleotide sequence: TGTGCCAGCAGGGGGACTCAGACCGGGGAGCTGTTTTTT.